This TCR beta chain was retrieved from a study of beta chain features in type 1 diabetes. About the research overall: The study found patients and healthy donors alike in age, gender and cell yields.

With respect to this clone: Its antigen is as yet unknown.

A heparinised blood draw that averaged about 120 mL was obtained once from each donor. Each of the CD4+ naive, central memory, regulatory and stem cell-like memory populations was sorted via CD45RO/CCR7/CD25/CD127/CD95/CD27. Expressed TCRB transcripts were sequenced, since all the RNA that had been isolated was reverse transcribed. Libraries were prepared by immunoSEQ multiplex PCR; TCRdb keeps only in-frame clonotypes and omits some of them. This sample has around 600,000 clones; roughly an eighth occur once, and the top ten carry 0.09% to 0.15%. Study-level points and caveats: Significant though moderate, a shortening of TCRB CDR3s appeared in all four CD4+ subsets of Type 1 diabetes patients. A pattern of fewer insertions and more deletions at VDJ junctions was seen in type 1 diabetes patients.

CDR1 DFQATT and CDR2 SNEGSKA come from the germline V gene (reference sequence). Trimming pared 3 bases from V and 7 bases from J, leaving 6 bases between. CDR3 length equals 10 residues. The sample comprised naive CD4+ T cells from blood. The origin of this receptor is a man aged 25-40 years with type 1 diabetes. V and J are TRBV20-1 and TRBJ1-1; D not resolved. CDR3 loop: CSARSVEAFF. In DNA, the CDR3 is TGCAGTGCTAGGAGTGTTGAAGCTTTCTTT.